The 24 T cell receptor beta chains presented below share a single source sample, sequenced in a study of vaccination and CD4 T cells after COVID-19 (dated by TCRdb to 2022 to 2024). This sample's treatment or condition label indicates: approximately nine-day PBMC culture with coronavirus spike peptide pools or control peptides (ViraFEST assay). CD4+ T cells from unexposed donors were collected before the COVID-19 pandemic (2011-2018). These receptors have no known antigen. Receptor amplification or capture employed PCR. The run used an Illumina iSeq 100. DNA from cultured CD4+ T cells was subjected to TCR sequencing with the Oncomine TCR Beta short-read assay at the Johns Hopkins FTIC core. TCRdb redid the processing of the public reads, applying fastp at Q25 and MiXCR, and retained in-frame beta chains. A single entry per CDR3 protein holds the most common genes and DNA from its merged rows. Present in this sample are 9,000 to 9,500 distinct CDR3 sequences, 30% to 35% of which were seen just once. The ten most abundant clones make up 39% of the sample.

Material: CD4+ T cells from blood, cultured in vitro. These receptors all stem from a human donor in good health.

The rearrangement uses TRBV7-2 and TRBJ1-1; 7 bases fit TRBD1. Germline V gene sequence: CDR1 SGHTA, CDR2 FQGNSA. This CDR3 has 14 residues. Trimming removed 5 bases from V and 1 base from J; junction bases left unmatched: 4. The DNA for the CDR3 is TGTGCCAGCAGCCCCTGGACAGGGAACACTGAAGCTTTCTTT. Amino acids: CASSPWTGNTEAFF.

CDR3 DNA: TGTGCCAGCAGCCTAAGACAGGGGGCGAATCAGCCCCAGCATTTT. Protein: CASSLRQGANQPQHF. The chain is built from TRBV5-6 and TRBJ1-5, with 10 bases matching TRBD1. Trimming removed 4 bases from V and 4 bases from J; junction bases left unmatched: 5. The CDR3 length is 15 residues. Germline V gene data show CDR1 as SGHDT and CDR2 as YYEEEE.

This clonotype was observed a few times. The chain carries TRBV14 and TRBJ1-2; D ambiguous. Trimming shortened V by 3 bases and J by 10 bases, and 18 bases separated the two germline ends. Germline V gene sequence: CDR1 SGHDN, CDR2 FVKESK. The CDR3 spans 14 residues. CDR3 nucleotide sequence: TGTGCCAGCAGCCAGACCCTTGGCTCAGGAGACTACACCTTC. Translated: CASSQTLGSGDYTF. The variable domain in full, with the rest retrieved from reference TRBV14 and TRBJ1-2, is EAGVTQFPSHSVIEKGQTVTLRCDPISGHDNLYWYRRVMGKEIKFLLHFVKESKQDESGMPNNRFLAERTGGTYSTLKVQPAELEDSGVYFCASSQTLGSGDYTFGSGTRLTVV.

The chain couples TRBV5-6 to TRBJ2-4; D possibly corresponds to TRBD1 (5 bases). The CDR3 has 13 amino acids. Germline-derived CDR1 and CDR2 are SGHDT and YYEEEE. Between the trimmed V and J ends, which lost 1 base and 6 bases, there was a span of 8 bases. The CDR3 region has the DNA TGTGCCAGCAGCTTGATAGGGGTAAACATTCAGTACTTC. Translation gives CASSLIGVNIQYF.

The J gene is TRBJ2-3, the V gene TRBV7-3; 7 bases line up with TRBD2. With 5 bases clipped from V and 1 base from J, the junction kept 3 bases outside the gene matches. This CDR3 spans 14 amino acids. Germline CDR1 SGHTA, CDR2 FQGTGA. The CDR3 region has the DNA TGTGCCAGCAGCCCCACTAGCGGCACAGATACGCAGTATTTT. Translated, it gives CASSPTSGTDTQYF.

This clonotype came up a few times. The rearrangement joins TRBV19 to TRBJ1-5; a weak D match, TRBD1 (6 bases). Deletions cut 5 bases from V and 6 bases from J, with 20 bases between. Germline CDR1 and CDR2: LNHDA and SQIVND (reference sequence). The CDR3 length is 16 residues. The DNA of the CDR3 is TGTGCCAGTAGTCCATCACATACAGGGTCGGGTCAGCCCCAGCATTTT. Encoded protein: CASSPSHTGSGQPQHF.

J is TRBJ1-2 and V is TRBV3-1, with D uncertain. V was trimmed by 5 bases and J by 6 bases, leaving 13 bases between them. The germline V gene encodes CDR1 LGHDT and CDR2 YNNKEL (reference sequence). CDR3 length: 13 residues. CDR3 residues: CASSSQIAHGYTF. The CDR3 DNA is TGTGCCAGCAGCTCTCAGATAGCTCATGGCTACACCTTC.

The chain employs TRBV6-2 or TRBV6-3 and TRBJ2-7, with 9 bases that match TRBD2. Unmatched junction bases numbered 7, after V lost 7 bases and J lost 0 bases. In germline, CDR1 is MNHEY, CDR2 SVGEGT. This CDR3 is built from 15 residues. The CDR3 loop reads CASMESGGNSYEQYF. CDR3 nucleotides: TGTGCCAGCATGGAAAGCGGGGGGAACTCCTACGAGCAGTACTTC.

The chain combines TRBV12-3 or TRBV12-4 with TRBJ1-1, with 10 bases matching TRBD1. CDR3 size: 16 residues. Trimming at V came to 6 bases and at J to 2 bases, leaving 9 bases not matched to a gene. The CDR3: CASSPRTGGENTEAFF. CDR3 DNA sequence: TGTGCCAGCAGCCCGAGGACAGGGGGGGAAAACACTGAAGCTTTCTTT.

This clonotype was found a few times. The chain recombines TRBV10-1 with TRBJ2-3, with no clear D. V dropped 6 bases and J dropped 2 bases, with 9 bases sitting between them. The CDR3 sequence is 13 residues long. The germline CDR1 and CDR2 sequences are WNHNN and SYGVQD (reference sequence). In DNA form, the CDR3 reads TGCGCCAGCAGAGATAGCTCCACAGATACGCAGTATTTT. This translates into CASRDSSTDTQYF.

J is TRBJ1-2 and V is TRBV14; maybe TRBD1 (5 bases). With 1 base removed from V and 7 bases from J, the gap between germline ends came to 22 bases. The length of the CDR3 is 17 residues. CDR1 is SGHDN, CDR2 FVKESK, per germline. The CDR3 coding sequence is TGTGCCAGCAGCCAAGGCGCTACAACTGGGGGGGGGGGTGGCTACACCTTC. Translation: CASSQGATTGGGGGYTF.

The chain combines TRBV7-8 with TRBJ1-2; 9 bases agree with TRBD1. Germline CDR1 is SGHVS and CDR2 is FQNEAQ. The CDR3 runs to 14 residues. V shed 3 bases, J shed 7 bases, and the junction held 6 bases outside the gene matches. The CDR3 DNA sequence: TGTGCCAGCAGCTTTACAGGGGGCGAGAGTGGCTACACCTTC. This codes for CASSFTGGESGYTF. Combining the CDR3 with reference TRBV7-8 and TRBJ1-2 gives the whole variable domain GAGVSQSPRYKVAKRGQDVALRCDPISGHVSLFWYQQALGQGPEFLTYFQNEAQLDKSGLPSDRFFAERPEGSVSTLKIQRTQQEDSAVYLCASSFTGGESGYTFGSGTRLTVV.

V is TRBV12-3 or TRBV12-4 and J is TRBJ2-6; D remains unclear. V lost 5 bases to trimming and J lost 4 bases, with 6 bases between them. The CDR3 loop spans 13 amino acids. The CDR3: CASSIKGANVLTF. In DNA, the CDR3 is TGTGCCAGCAGTATTAAAGGGGCCAACGTCCTGACTTTC.

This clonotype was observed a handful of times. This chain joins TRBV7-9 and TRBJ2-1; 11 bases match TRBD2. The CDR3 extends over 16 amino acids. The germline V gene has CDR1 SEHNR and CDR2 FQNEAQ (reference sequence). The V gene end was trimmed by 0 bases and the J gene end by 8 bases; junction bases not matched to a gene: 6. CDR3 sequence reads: CASSLAGSGGAYEQFF. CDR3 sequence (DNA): TGTGCCAGCAGCTTAGCGGGTAGCGGGGGGGCCTATGAGCAGTTCTTC.

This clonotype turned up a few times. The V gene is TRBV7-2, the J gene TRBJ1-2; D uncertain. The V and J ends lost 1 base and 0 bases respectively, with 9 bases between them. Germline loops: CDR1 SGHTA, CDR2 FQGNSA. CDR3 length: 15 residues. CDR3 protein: CASSLEMLPNYGYTF. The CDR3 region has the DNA TGTGCCAGCAGCTTAGAAATGTTACCTAACTATGGCTACACCTTC.

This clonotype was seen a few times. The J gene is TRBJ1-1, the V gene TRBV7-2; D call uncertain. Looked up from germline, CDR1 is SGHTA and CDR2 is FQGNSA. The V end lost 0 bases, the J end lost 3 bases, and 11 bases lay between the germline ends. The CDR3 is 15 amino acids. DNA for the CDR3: TGTGCCAGCAGCTTAGCGGGCCTGGAGGACACTGAAGCTTTCTTT. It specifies CASSLAGLEDTEAFF.

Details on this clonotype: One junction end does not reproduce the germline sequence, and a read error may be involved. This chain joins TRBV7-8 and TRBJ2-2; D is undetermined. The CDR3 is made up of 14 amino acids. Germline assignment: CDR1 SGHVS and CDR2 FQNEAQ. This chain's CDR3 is CANSLGFNTGELFF. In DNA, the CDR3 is TGTGCCAACAGCTTAGGGTTTAACACCGGGGAGCTGTTTTTT.

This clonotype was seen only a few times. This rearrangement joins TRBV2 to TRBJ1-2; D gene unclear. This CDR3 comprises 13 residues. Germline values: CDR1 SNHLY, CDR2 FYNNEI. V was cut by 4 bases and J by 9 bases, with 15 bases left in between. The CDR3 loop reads CASSAQVAFSYTF. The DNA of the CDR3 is TGTGCCAGCAGTGCACAAGTCGCCTTTAGCTACACCTTC. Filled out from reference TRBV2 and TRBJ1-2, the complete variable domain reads EPEVTQTPSHQVTQMGQEVILRCVPISNHLYFYWYRQILGQKVEFLVSFYNNEISEKSEIFDDQFSVERPDGSNFTLKIRSTKLEDSAMYFCASSAQVAFSYTFGSGTRLTVV.

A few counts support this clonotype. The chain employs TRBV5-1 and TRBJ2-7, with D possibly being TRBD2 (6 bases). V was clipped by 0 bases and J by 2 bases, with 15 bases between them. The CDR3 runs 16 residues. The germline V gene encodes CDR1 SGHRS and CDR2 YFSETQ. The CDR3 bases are TGCGCCAGCAGCTTGGGGGGAGGACCAGGGACCTACGAGCAGTACTTC. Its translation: CASSLGGGPGTYEQYF.

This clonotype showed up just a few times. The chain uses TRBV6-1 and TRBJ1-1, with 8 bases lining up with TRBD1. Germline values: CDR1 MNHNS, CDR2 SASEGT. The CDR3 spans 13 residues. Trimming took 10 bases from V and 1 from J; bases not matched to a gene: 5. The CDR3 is CANSGGPNTEAFF. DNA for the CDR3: TGTGCCAACTCAGGGGGCCCGAACACTGAAGCTTTCTTT.

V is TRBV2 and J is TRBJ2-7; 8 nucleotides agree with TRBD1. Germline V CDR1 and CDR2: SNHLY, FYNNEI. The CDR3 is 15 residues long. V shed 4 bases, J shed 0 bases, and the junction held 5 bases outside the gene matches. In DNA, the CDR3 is TGTGCCAGCAGTGCGGACAGGGACAACTCCTACGAGCAGTACTTC. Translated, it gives CASSADRDNSYEQYF.

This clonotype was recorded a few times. In DNA, the CDR3 is TGTGCCAGCAGCTTACCCCCTGGACAGGGGTTGCGCGATGGCTACACCTTC. It yields the protein CASSLPPGQGLRDGYTF. This rearrangement joins TRBV7-2 to TRBJ1-2; TRBD1 matches at 9 bases. This CDR3 spans 17 amino acids. The J segment lost 6 bases and the V segment lost 2 bases, leaving 13 bases of the junction unmatched. Germline V lookup: CDR1 SGHTA, CDR2 FQGNSA.

Here the CDR3 reads CSASFTGDTEAFF. In nucleotides, the CDR3 is TGCAGTGCTAGTTTCACAGGCGACACTGAAGCTTTCTTT. This chain links TRBV20-1 with TRBJ1-1; a weak D match, TRBD1 (5 bases). Trimming left V 3 bases short and J 3 bases short, with 11 bases between. The CDR3 is 13 residues long. Germline V gives CDR1 DFQATT, CDR2 SNEGSKA (reference sequence).

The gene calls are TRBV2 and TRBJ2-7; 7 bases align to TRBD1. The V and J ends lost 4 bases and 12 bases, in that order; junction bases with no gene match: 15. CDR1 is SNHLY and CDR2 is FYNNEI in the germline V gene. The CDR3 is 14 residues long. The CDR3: CASSVGDSPTTGYF. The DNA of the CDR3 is TGTGCCAGCAGTGTCGGGGACAGTCCTACGACTGGGTACTTC.